The 22 T cell receptor beta chains below were found in one sample sequenced in a study of cytomegalovirus exposure and HLA in healthy donors. The PCR made use of 60 Vbeta and 13 Jbeta primers. This table comes from immunoSEQ multiplex PCR, and its TCRdb copy is limited to in-frame clones, with some not included. The sample has about 120,000 clones, 77% seen once. The material sequenced was PBMCs. These receptors all come from a man aged 18 to 30 in good health and CMV-seropositive.

In nucleotides, the CDR3 is TGTGCCAGCCCGACCCCAGCGGGAGCAGCTATATATGAGCAGTTCTTC. Translation gives CASPTPAGAAIYEQFF. The chain employs TRBV7-9 and TRBJ2-1, with 8 positions matching TRBD2. Germline lookup yields CDR1 SEHNR and CDR2 FQNEAQ (reference sequence). Losses at the gene ends were 8 bases for V and 8 bases for J; bases not matched to a gene: 17. CDR3 length: 16 residues.

The V and J genes are TRBV7-9 and TRBJ1-1, with unresolved D. The CDR3 is 16 residues long. Germline V gene data show CDR1 as SEHNR and CDR2 as FQNEAQ (reference sequence). V lost 0 bases and J 5 bases, leaving 16 bases between the germline ends. DNA for the CDR3: TGTGCCAGCAGCTTAGCGGGGTTTGAGGGAGGGACTGAAGCTTTCTTT. It codes for CASSLAGFEGGTEAFF.

The chain couples TRBV29-1 to TRBJ2-7, with 7 bases lining up with TRBD1. Losses at the gene ends were 7 bases for V and 0 bases for J; bases not matched to a gene: 6. Germline assignment: CDR1 SQVTM and CDR2 ANQGSEA. The CDR3 contains 13 residues. The CDR3 region is CSAWDSLSYEQYF. DNA of the CDR3: TGCAGCGCCTGGGACAGCCTCTCCTACGAGCAGTACTTC.

The genes are TRBV4-1 and TRBJ2-1; 13 positions agree with TRBD2. V shed 4 bases and J 7 bases; nucleotides not matched to a gene: 19. The length of the CDR3 is 20 residues. CDR1 is MGHRA and CDR2 is YSYEKL in the germline V gene. In DNA, the CDR3 is TGCGCCAGCAGCCCATTTAGGTCCCTTGGACTAGCGGGAGTAAGTAATGAGCAGTTCTTC. Protein product: CASSPFRSLGLAGVSNEQFF.

Comment on this clone: An end of the junction differs from the germline gene, which may be a read error. The chain has TRBV7-7 and TRBJ2-2; 7 positions match TRBD2. This CDR3 contains 14 residues. Germline-derived CDR1 and CDR2 are SSHAT and FNYEAQ (reference sequence). The chain's CDR3 is CASSSGGNTGELFF. Here the CDR3 DNA reads TGTGCTAGCAGCTCGGGAGGGAACACCGGGGAGCTGTTTTTT.

On this clone itself: The junction departs from the called germline gene at one end, perhaps through a read error. J is TRBJ2-4 and V is TRBV7-3; TRBD1 matches at 7 bases. CDR3 length: 15 residues. The germline CDR1 and CDR2 sequences are SGHTA and FQGTGA. CDR3 sequence (DNA): TGTGCCAGCAGCTCCCAAAAGGGGGCCAAAAACAGTCAGTACTTC. Its translation: CASSSQKGAKNSQYF.

V is TRBV5-1 and J is TRBJ2-1; 13 bases agree with TRBD2. Germline-derived CDR1 and CDR2 are SGHRS and YFSETQ. CDR3 length equals 15 residues. The J segment lost 7 bases and the V segment lost 0 bases, leaving 1 base of the junction unmatched. CDR3 sequence: CASSLELAGGNEQFF. For the CDR3, the DNA is TGCGCCAGCAGCTTGGAACTAGCGGGGGGGAATGAGCAGTTCTTC. The variable domain in full, completed from reference TRBV5-1 and TRBJ2-1, reads KAGVTQTPRYLIKTRGQQVTLSCSPISGHRSVSWYQQTPGQGLQFLFEYFSETQRNKGNFPGRFSGRQFSNSRSEMNVSTLELGDSALYLCASSLELAGGNEQFFGPGTRLTVL.

This chain uses TRBV7-9 with TRBJ1-5, with a tentative D call TRBD1 (5 bases). V lost 0 bases and J lost 7, with 7 bases in between. Per germline, CDR1 SEHNR and CDR2 FQNEAQ (reference sequence). There are 13 residues in the CDR3. The CDR3 here is CASSLAQDQPQHF. CDR3 nucleotides: TGTGCCAGCAGCTTAGCACAGGACCAGCCCCAGCATTTT. Full variable domain (remainder filled in from reference TRBV7-9 and TRBJ1-5): DTGVSQNPRHKITKRGQNVTFRCDPISEHNRLYWYRQTLGQGPEFLTYFQNEAQLEKSRLLSDRFSAERPKGSFSTLEIQRTEQGDSAMYLCASSLAQDQPQHFGDGTRLSIL.

On this clone: Sequence at one end of the junction differs from germline and may be a read error. This chain joins TRBV5-1 and TRBJ2-5; maybe TRBD2 (6 bases). The CDR3 runs to 13 residues. Germline assignment: CDR1 SGHRS and CDR2 YFSETQ. The CDR3 here is CASRLAGKETQYF. For the CDR3, the DNA is TGCGCCAGCAGGTTGGCGGGGAAAGAGACCCAGTACTTC.

J is TRBJ2-1 and V is TRBV6-6; TRBD1 aligns across 8 bases. This CDR3 has 16 residues. Trimming at V came to 1 base and at J to 0 bases, leaving 2 bases not matched to a gene. Germline CDR1 is MNHNY and CDR2 is SVGAGI (reference sequence). Here the CDR3 reads CASSYWTGNSYNEQFF. CDR3 DNA: TGTGCCAGCAGTTACTGGACAGGGAACTCCTACAATGAGCAGTTCTTC.

The V call is TRBV6-1, the J call TRBJ2-2; 8 nucleotides line up with TRBD2. CDR1 is MNHNS, CDR2 SASEGT, per germline. V was clipped by 3 bases and J by 3 bases; unmatched bases: 9. This CDR3 is 17 amino acids long. CDR3 sequence: CASSDRLGTSHTGELFF. The DNA of the CDR3 is TGTGCCAGCAGTGACAGGTTGGGGACTAGTCACACCGGGGAGCTGTTTTTT.

The chain's CDR3 is CASSVAGQGETEAFF. CDR3 coding DNA: TGTGCCAGCAGCGTAGCGGGACAGGGGGAGACTGAAGCTTTCTTT. The V and J genes are TRBV9 and TRBJ1-1; 11 nucleotides line up with TRBD1. Germline V lookup: CDR1 SGDLS, CDR2 YYNGEE. V was clipped by 0 bases and J by 5 bases; unmatched bases: 3. The CDR3 spans 15 residues.

This clone was counted a few times. The V and J genes are TRBV5-5 and TRBJ1-6; maybe TRBD1 (6 bases). The CDR3 is 17 amino acids. Germline V gene sequence: CDR1 SGHKS, CDR2 YYEKEE (reference sequence). Trimming cost V 4 bases and J 4 bases, with 18 bases left between them. The CDR3 spells CASSKDSASKYNSPLHF. The CDR3 DNA reads as TGTGCCAGCAGCAAGGACAGTGCCTCAAAATATAATTCACCCCTCCACTTT.

The chain links TRBV15 to TRBJ2-1; 7 positions agree with TRBD2. CDR3 size: 14 residues. In germline, CDR1 is LNHNV, CDR2 YYDKDF (reference sequence). The trim removed 8 bases at V and 7 bases at J, leaving 11 bases unmatched. The CDR3 bases are TGTGCCACCCATCCAGGGACTAACCGAAATGAGCAGTTCTTC. It is translated as CATHPGTNRNEQFF.

The V call is TRBV28, the J call TRBJ1-2; D might be TRBD1 (6 bases). V dropped 3 bases and J dropped 3 bases, with 14 bases sitting between them. CDR1 and CDR2 (germline): MDHEN, SYDVKM. This CDR3 contains 15 residues. The CDR3 loop is CASSFLGGYYYGYTF. CDR3 nucleotide sequence: TGTGCCAGCAGTTTTCTTGGGGGCTATTACTATGGCTACACCTTC.

In its sample, this clone was seen a few times. The rearrangement links TRBV6-5 to TRBJ1-1; TRBD1 aligns across 7 bases. The CDR3 sequence is 15 residues long. The V gene end was trimmed by 0 bases and the J gene end by 5 bases; junction bases not matched to a gene: 6. CDR1 MNHEY and CDR2 SVGAGI come from the germline V gene. The CDR3 region is CASSYSGAGGTEAFF. The CDR3 DNA reads TGTGCCAGCAGTTACTCTGGGGCAGGGGGGACTGAAGCTTTCTTT.

J is TRBJ1-6 and V is TRBV6-1; D ambiguous. The CDR3 length is 13 residues. CDR1 and CDR2 from the germline V gene are MNHNS and SASEGT. The V and J ends lost 10 bases and 6 bases respectively, with 13 bases between them. In DNA form, the CDR3 reads TGTGCCACCACGTCCCCAGTTAATTCACCCCTCCACTTT. It yields the protein CATTSPVNSPLHF.

The CDR3 DNA reads TGCGCCAGCAGCCAATTAGCGGGAGGTAAGGTGAATGAGCAGTTCTTC. This encodes CASSQLAGGKVNEQFF. The chain uses TRBV5-1 and TRBJ2-1, with 10 nucleotides matching TRBD2. The J segment lost 7 bases and the V segment lost 4 bases, leaving 11 bases of the junction unmatched. The CDR3 extends over 16 amino acids. Germline CDR1 and CDR2: SGHRS and YFSETQ.

This clone has more than one count but fewer than ten. V gene TRBV11-2 combines with J gene TRBJ2-7; maybe TRBD1 (5 bases). V shed 1 base and J shed 4 bases, with 5 bases lying between them. CDR1 and CDR2 (germline): SGHAT, FQNNGV. The CDR3 extends over 12 amino acids. The CDR3 sequence is CASSLAGYEQYF. CDR3 coding DNA: TGTGCCAGCAGCTTAGCAGGGTACGAGCAGTACTTC.

The V call is TRBV18, the J call TRBJ2-4, with a weak D call TRBD1 (5 bases). There are 15 residues in the CDR3. Germline CDR1 is KGHSH and CDR2 is LQKENI. Trimming removed 2 bases at V and 1 base at J, with 9 bases between. The CDR3 is CASSPETAAKNIQYF. For the CDR3, the DNA is TGTGCCAGCTCACCAGAGACAGCCGCCAAAAACATTCAGTACTTC.

The V call is TRBV28, the J call TRBJ1-2, with D hard to call. Trimming pared 5 bases from V and 2 bases from J, leaving 9 bases between. The CDR3 loop spans 13 amino acids. Germline V CDR1 and CDR2: MDHEN, SYDVKM. CDR3 amino acids: CASSREQNYGYTF. For the CDR3, the DNA is TGTGCCAGCAGTCGGGAACAGAACTATGGCTACACCTTC.

The chain links TRBV6-5 to TRBJ2-5; tentative D call: TRBD2 (5 bases). Germline V CDR1 and CDR2: MNHEY, SVGAGI. The length of the CDR3 is 15 residues. V was pared by 0 bases and J by 2 bases, with 10 bases between. The CDR3 loop reads CASSYSGGGQETQYF. CDR3 nucleotides: TGTGCCAGCAGTTACTCTGGAGGAGGACAAGAGACCCAGTACTTC.